This T cell receptor (beta chain) was sequenced during a study of blood T cell repertoires in COVID-19. Background on the study: The United States, Italy and Spain supplied acute and convalescent COVID-19 samples.

Assay: immunoSEQ multiplex PCR; the TCRdb copy retains only in-frame clones and omits some. This sample yields about 350,000 clones, of which roughly 90% are seen a single time; approximately 0.93% belongs to the top ten. CDR3 length equals 15 residues. CDR1 LGHDT and CDR2 YNNKEL come from the germline V gene (reference sequence). V lost 5 bases and J 3 bases, leaving 14 bases between the germline ends. This TCR was recovered from a woman aged 25 to 39 who had been exposed to COVID-19. The sequenced sample was PBMCs or T cells enriched from blood (not recorded which). V gene TRBV3-1 (or the pseudogene TRBV3-2) combines with J gene TRBJ2-1, with D maybe TRBD2 (5 bases). CDR3 nucleotide sequence: TGTGCCAGCAGCTTGACGCAGACTAACTACAATGAGCAGTTCTTC. As protein: CASSLTQTNYNEQFF.